This TCR beta chain is from a study of blood T cell repertoires in COVID-19. Study-wide background: Acute and convalescent COVID-19 samples came from the United States, Italy and Spain. T cells, B-cell-depleted T cells, or PBMCs provided the cDNA or gDNA that served as material.

Germline V gene sequence: CDR1 MNHNS, CDR2 SASEGT. CDR3 length: 15 amino acids. Original data processing: It was from reference gene primer amplification that nucleated cell counts were estimated. Profiling relied on immunoSEQ multiplex PCR, and the TCRdb table lists in-frame clones only, not all of them. V, J and clone size were drawn from that table, and D and trimming were deduced from the DNA. The data show 70,000 to 85,000 clones, with 70% to 90% seen just once and about a sixth held by the top ten. Notes on this clone: A junction boundary mismatches the germline segment, possibly from a read error.

The TCR originated in an elderly woman with acute or convalescent COVID-19. The specimen was peripheral blood. The V and J genes are TRBV6-1 and TRBJ1-2; D is unclear. This CDR3 is CASNEPGTSNYGYTF. The CDR3 nucleotides read TGTGCCAGCAATGAACCGGGAACATCTAACTATGGCTACACCTTC.